These 32 T cell receptor beta chains came from one sample sequenced in a study of cytotoxic CD8 clonotypes in ibrutinib-treated CLL. The data were produced by immunoSEQ multiplex PCR, yet TCRdb's version contains in-frame clones alone and is incomplete. Of about 15,000 clones in the sample, about 60% are singletons; the top ten hold roughly 13%. The sample was PBMCs, taken before ibrutinib treatment. The receptors were gathered from a human donor with chronic lymphocytic leukemia.

The chain joins TRBV9 to TRBJ1-6; weak D call: TRBD1 (6 bases). The length of the CDR3 is 15 residues. With 4 bases removed from V and 8 bases from J, the gap between germline ends came to 16 bases. Germline V gene data show CDR1 as SGDLS and CDR2 as YYNGEE. CDR3 in DNA: TGTGCCAGCAGCTCCCGGGCCCCAGGGGATTCACCCCTCCACTTT. This translates into CASSSRAPGDSPLHF.

The chain links TRBV6-5 to TRBJ2-1; weak D call: TRBD1 (5 bases). V lost 5 bases to trimming and J lost 6 bases, with 5 bases between them. Germline values: CDR1 MNHEY, CDR2 SVGAGI. This CDR3 has 11 residues. The CDR3 DNA sequence: TGTGCCAGCAGTAGGGGCAATGAGCAGTTCTTC. As protein: CASSRGNEQFF.

The chain employs TRBV6-1 and TRBJ2-3, with D uncertain. V was pared by 5 bases and J by 2 bases, with 11 bases between. Germline lookup yields CDR1 MNHNS and CDR2 SASEGT. The CDR3 is 14 amino acids. The chain's CDR3 is CASSQMHPTDTQYF. The CDR3 DNA sequence: TGTGCCAGCAGTCAGATGCACCCCACAGATACGCAGTATTTT.

The chain joins TRBV19 to TRBJ2-7; possible D gene TRBD1, 5 bases. The CDR3 loop spans 14 amino acids. V dropped 5 bases and J dropped 6 bases, with 17 bases sitting between them. Germline CDR1 and CDR2: LNHDA and SQIVND (reference sequence). The CDR3 here is CASSPRQGPSEQYF. The CDR3 region has the DNA TGTGCCAGTAGTCCTCGGCAGGGTCCAAGCGAGCAGTACTTC.

This clone came up once. V gene TRBV6-7 combines with J gene TRBJ2-7; D is unresolved. TRBV6-7 qualifies as an ORF whose function is uncertain. V was pared by 2 bases and J by 2 bases, with 13 bases between. The CDR3 totals 15 residues. This chain's CDR3 is CASSYRQGFTYEQYV. The CDR3 nucleotides read TGTGCCAGCAGTTACCGGCAAGGTTTCACCTACGAGCAGTACGTC.

This clone was seen more than once but under ten times. The chain has TRBV19 and TRBJ2-4, with D possibly TRBD2 on 6 matching bases. The length of the CDR3 is 12 residues. Germline V lookup: CDR1 LNHDA, CDR2 SQIVND (reference sequence). V was clipped by 6 bases and J by 13 bases, with 16 bases between them. The CDR3 reads CASSQWGVGQYF. The CDR3, as DNA: TGTGCCAGTAGCCAGTGGGGGGTTGGCCAGTACTTC.

The chain recombines TRBV18 with TRBJ2-4; no reliable D call. Germline V gene sequence: CDR1 KGHSH, CDR2 LQKENI. Trimming took off 3 bases at V and 0 bases at J, with 3 bases between the two ends. This CDR3 has 13 amino acids. The CDR3 sequence: CASSPIAKNIQYF. CDR3 sequence (DNA): TGTGCCAGCTCACCGATAGCCAAAAACATTCAGTACTTC. Drawing the rest from reference TRBV18 and TRBJ2-4, the complete variable domain is NAGVMQNPRHLVRRRGQEARLRCSPMKGHSHVYWYRQLPEEGLKFMVYLQKENIIDESGMPKERFSAEFPKEGPSILRIQQVVRGDSAAYFCASSPIAKNIQYFGAGTRLSVL.

V gene TRBV5-6 combines with J gene TRBJ2-7; D assignment may be TRBD1 or TRBD2 (5 bases each). The germline V gene encodes CDR1 SGHDT and CDR2 YYEEEE. The CDR3 covers 14 residues. The germline V and J ends were trimmed by 5 bases and 4 bases, with 16 bases remaining between them. The CDR3 is CASRYITGQYEQYF. The CDR3 nucleotides read TGTGCCAGCAGGTACATTACGGGGCAATACGAGCAGTACTTC.

The CDR3 nucleotides are TGTGCCAGCAGCTACGACAGTGGGGGGACCGATACGCAGTATTTT. Its translation is CASSYDSGGTDTQYF. The rearrangement joins TRBV5-4 to TRBJ2-3; D is possibly TRBD2 (6 bases). The germline V gene has CDR1 SGHNT and CDR2 YYREEE (reference sequence). The CDR3 contains 15 residues. V was shortened by 3 bases and J by 6 bases, with 17 bases between the two germline ends.

This clone came up a few times. This sequence joins TRBV5-1 and TRBJ2-6; D is undetermined. The CDR3 extends over 12 amino acids. The germline V gene encodes CDR1 SGHRS and CDR2 YFSETQ. The V gene lost 3 bases and the J gene lost 4 bases, with 2 bases spanning the gap. CDR3: CASSSGANVLTF. The CDR3 DNA sequence: TGCGCCAGCAGCTCCGGGGCCAACGTCCTGACTTTC.

The chain combines TRBV10-2 with TRBJ2-3; D is unclear. Looked up from germline, CDR1 is WSHSY and CDR2 is SAAADI. The CDR3 sequence is 11 residues long. V dropped 2 bases and J dropped 6 bases, with 3 bases sitting between them. The CDR3 here is CASSELDTQYF. The CDR3 coding sequence is TGCGCCAGCAGTGAGCTCGATACGCAGTATTTT.

This rearrangement joins TRBV9 to TRBJ1-2, with D uncertain. Germline-derived CDR1 and CDR2 are SGDLS and YYNGEE. V lost 1 base, J lost 3 bases, and 7 bases lay in between. CDR3 length: 13 amino acids. The CDR3 DNA reads as TGTGCCAGCAGCGTATCCGACGACTATGGCTACACCTTC. Translating gives CASSVSDDYGYTF. Using reference TRBV9 and TRBJ1-2 for the parts outside the CDR3, the full variable domain is DSGVTQTPKHLITATGQRVTLRCSPRSGDLSVYWYQQSLDQGLQFLIQYYNGEERAKGNILERFSAQQFPDLHSELNLSSLELGDSALYFCASSVSDDYGYTFGSGTRLTVV.

This clone was seen a handful of times. The rearrangement uses TRBV11-1 and TRBJ1-1, with D uncertain. The CDR3 covers 13 residues. The ends were cut back, 3 bases at V and 1 base at J, with 6 bases in the middle. Germline V gene data show CDR1 as SGHAT and CDR2 as FQDESV (reference sequence). CDR3 sequence (DNA): TGTGCCAGCAGCTTCCAGGCGAACACTGAAGCTTTCTTT. Translated: CASSFQANTEAFF.

V and J are TRBV2 and TRBJ2-3; maybe TRBD1 (5 bases). Looked up from germline, CDR1 is SNHLY and CDR2 is FYNNEI. V was trimmed by 4 bases and J by 0 bases, leaving 11 bases between them. The CDR3 is 15 amino acids. CDR3 sequence reads: CASSAPGMSTDTQYF. DNA for the CDR3: TGTGCCAGCAGTGCCCCAGGGATGAGCACAGATACGCAGTATTTT.

The chain employs TRBV5-4 and TRBJ2-7; D possibly corresponds to TRBD2 (6 bases). The V gene lost 1 base and the J gene lost 7 bases, with 18 bases spanning the gap. The CDR3 consists of 15 residues. Germline V lookup: CDR1 SGHNT, CDR2 YYREEE (reference sequence). CDR3 bases: TGTGCCAGCAGCTTGCGCCTAGCGAACTTTCAGGAGCAGTACTTC. It codes for CASSLRLANFQEQYF.

The rearrangement joins TRBV30 to TRBJ2-6; the D gene is possibly TRBD1 (6 bases). The CDR3 runs to 18 residues. CDR1 is GTSNPN, CDR2 SVGIG, per germline (reference sequence). With 2 bases removed from V and 1 base from J, the gap between germline ends came to 18 bases. The CDR3 DNA reads as TGTGCCTGGAGTCCGTGGGACACCCAGTGGTCTGGGGCCAACGTCCTGACTTTC. It specifies CAWSPWDTQWSGANVLTF. Full variable domain (remainder filled in from reference TRBV30 and TRBJ2-6): SQTIHQWPATLVQPVGSPLSLECTVEGTSNPNLYWYRQAAGRGLQLLFYSVGIGQISSEVPQNLSASRPQDRQFILSSKKLLLSDSGFYLCAWSPWDTQWSGANVLTFGAGSRLTVL.

The table lists this clone with a count of one. The rearrangement joins TRBV28 to TRBJ1-3; D unresolved. Trimming took 3 bases from V and 6 from J, leaving 9 bases between them. The germline V gene encodes CDR1 MDHEN and CDR2 SYDVKM. The CDR3 sequence is 13 residues long. In DNA, the CDR3 is TGTGCCAGCAGTTTGGGAGGACTAAACACCATATATTTT. It yields the protein CASSLGGLNTIYF.

In this sample, this clone turned up a few times. The chain joins TRBV7-8 to TRBJ1-1; D might be TRBD1 (6 bases). The germline V gene encodes CDR1 SGHVS and CDR2 FQNEAQ. The length of the CDR3 is 11 residues. With 4 bases removed from V and 10 bases from J, the gap between germline ends came to 10 bases. The CDR3 nucleotides read TGTGCCAGCAGCTCACAGGGAAGAGCTTTCTTT. Translated, it gives CASSSQGRAFF.

The CDR3 region has the DNA TGTGCCAGCAGCTTCAGGTTCGGGACTGGGCTCAATGAGCAGTTCTTC. Amino acid sequence: CASSFRFGTGLNEQFF. The chain is built from TRBV5-4 and TRBJ2-1, with D perhaps TRBD2 (6 bases). CDR1 is SGHNT and CDR2 is YYREEE in the germline V gene (reference sequence). The CDR3 has 16 amino acids. Trimming cost V 2 bases and J 6 bases, with 18 bases left between them.

The chain recombines TRBV11-3 with TRBJ2-1; 7 nucleotides line up with TRBD2. Losses at the gene ends were 1 base for V and 8 bases for J; bases not matched to a gene: 5. The CDR3 spans 14 residues. From germline, CDR1 is SGHNT and CDR2 YENEEA. As DNA, the CDR3 is TGTGCCAGCAGCTTAGCGGGGGGAGGACATGAGCAGTTCTTC. It specifies CASSLAGGGHEQFF.

The rearrangement joins TRBV2 to TRBJ2-5; 9 bases line up with TRBD2. Germline trimming cut 2 bases from V and 1 base from J; bases unmatched to any gene: 8. Germline V gene data show CDR1 as SNHLY and CDR2 as FYNNEI. CDR3 length: 17 residues. Written as DNA, the CDR3 is TGTGCCAGCAGTGAACTGGCTAGCGGGGAGACCCAAGAGACCCAGTACTTC. This codes for CASSELASGETQETQYF.

The chain employs TRBV5-1 and TRBJ2-4; the match to TRBD1 covers 9 bases. The V gene's germline CDR1 is SGHRS and CDR2 YFSETQ. The trim removed 4 bases at V and 0 bases at J, leaving 5 bases unmatched. The CDR3 spans 16 residues. Here the CDR3 reads CASSVTGGLAKNIQYF. The CDR3 region has the DNA TGCGCCAGCAGCGTAACAGGGGGCTTAGCCAAAAACATTCAGTACTTC.

This chain joins TRBV6-5 and TRBJ2-1; D remains ambiguous. Trimming pared 6 bases from V and 5 bases from J, leaving 11 bases between. Per the germline V gene, CDR1 is MNHEY and CDR2 is SVGAGI. The CDR3 consists of 13 residues. The DNA of the CDR3 is TGTGCCAGCAGCCTGGGCCCCGACAATGAGCAGTTCTTC. Protein: CASSLGPDNEQFF.

The J gene is TRBJ2-1, the V gene TRBV18; 15 nucleotides agree with TRBD2. The CDR3 totals 17 residues. With V trimmed by 5 bases and J by 0 bases, 2 bases remained unmatched. From germline, CDR1 is KGHSH and CDR2 LQKENI. The CDR3 DNA follows: TGTGCCAGCTCAGGACTAGCGGGGGGGAGCTCCTACAATGAGCAGTTCTTC. This gives the protein CASSGLAGGSSYNEQFF.

The sample holds a few counts of this clone. The J gene is TRBJ2-3, the V gene TRBV21-1; the D segment call TRBD2 is taken from the table without a DNA check. TRBV21-1 is classified as a pseudogene. CDR3 length: 16 residues. The CDR3 nucleotides are TGTGCCAGCAGCATTAGGGGTGCGGGGATCCCAGATACGCAGTATTTT. Amino acid sequence: CASSIRGAGIPDTQYF.

This clone has only one observation. The chain is built from TRBV5-1 and TRBJ2-7; 9 bases line up with TRBD2. The CDR3 totals 13 residues. The V and J ends lost 4 bases and 1 base, in that order; junction bases with no gene match: 0. Per the germline V gene, CDR1 is SGHRS and CDR2 is YFSETQ. This chain's CDR3 is CASSLAGSYEQYF. As DNA, the CDR3 is TGCGCCAGCAGCCTAGCGGGATCCTACGAGCAGTACTTC. Combining the CDR3 with reference TRBV5-1 and TRBJ2-7 gives the whole variable domain KAGVTQTPRYLIKTRGQQVTLSCSPISGHRSVSWYQQTPGQGLQFLFEYFSETQRNKGNFPGRFSGRQFSNSRSEMNVSTLELGDSALYLCASSLAGSYEQYFGPGTRLTVT.

The gene calls are TRBV2 and TRBJ1-5, with D perhaps TRBD1 (5 bases). Germline CDR1 SNHLY, CDR2 FYNNEI. This CDR3 comprises 13 residues. Trimming removed 6 bases at V and 6 bases at J, with 12 bases between. CDR3 nucleotides: TGTGCCAGCAGAATCAGGGTCGGTCAGCCCCAGCATTTT. Encoded protein: CASRIRVGQPQHF.

The rearrangement links TRBV6-4 to TRBJ2-3, with D perhaps assigned TRBD1 or TRBD2 (5 bases each). The CDR3 has 13 residues. Germline V gene data show CDR1 as MRHNA and CDR2 as SNTAGT. Trimming shortened V by 5 bases and J by 4 bases, and 10 bases separated the two germline ends. The CDR3: CASSPRGADTQYF. The CDR3 region has the DNA TGTGCCAGCAGTCCTCGAGGGGCAGATACGCAGTATTTT.

The chain joins TRBV5-6 to TRBJ2-5; 8 bases fit TRBD2. Germline-derived CDR1 and CDR2 are SGHDT and YYEEEE. This CDR3 has 13 amino acids. The J segment lost 3 bases and the V segment lost 10 bases, leaving 8 bases of the junction unmatched. Here the CDR3 DNA reads TGTGCCGGACACTCGGGACTAGAAGAGACCCAGTACTTC. It yields the protein CAGHSGLEETQYF.

Here the CDR3 reads CASSLGGANNSPLHF. For the CDR3, the DNA is TGTGCCAGCAGCTTGGGCGGGGCGAATAATTCACCCCTCCACTTT. The chain joins TRBV5-5 to TRBJ1-6, with a possible D match to TRBD1 (5 bases). V was shortened by 0 bases and J by 5 bases, with 9 bases between the two germline ends. The length of the CDR3 is 15 residues. Germline CDR1 is SGHKS and CDR2 is YYEKEE (reference sequence).

The V and J genes are TRBV19 and TRBJ2-3, with 7 bases that match TRBD2. V was clipped by 6 bases and J by 4 bases; unmatched bases: 10. Germline-derived CDR1 and CDR2 are LNHDA and SQIVND (reference sequence). The CDR3 totals 15 residues. CDR3 coding DNA: TGTGCCAGTAGCATTGGGGGGGTAATATCAGATACGCAGTATTTT. Amino acids: CASSIGGVISDTQYF.

The chain is built from TRBV18 and TRBJ2-1; the match to TRBD1 covers 8 bases. Per the germline V gene, CDR1 is KGHSH and CDR2 is LQKENI. This CDR3 has 15 residues. J gave up 6 bases and V 4 bases, and 8 bases lay outside the gene matches. The CDR3 here is CASSLQGVLGNEQFF. As DNA, the CDR3 is TGTGCCAGCTCACTACAGGGGGTGTTAGGCAATGAGCAGTTCTTC.